These 10 T cell receptor beta chains came from one sample sequenced in a study of a mutant IDH1 vaccine in newly diagnosed glioma (dated by TCRdb to about 2021). The library was prepared using the immunoSEQ multiplex PCR assay. In its TCRdb copy, this immuneACCESS table keeps in-frame sequences only and misses some clones. Where compared with another copy, unresolved V genes explain less than half of these, and the others have no known cause. The sample table lists more than 30,000 clones, 75% to 95% of them with a count of one. Just over 5% of the sample is in the top ten clones. Their target antigens are unknown. The sample's time point label, decoded: week 47, end of study. A 20-mer mutant IDH1 peptide at 300 micrograms in Montanide made up each vaccine dose, which was injected subcutaneously together with topical imiquimod. Sequences were derived from PBMCs, sampled from a glioma patient whose treatment included an IDH1 peptide vaccine. Source of these receptors: a woman aged 40 to 50 with glioma.

The genes are TRBV5-1 and TRBJ2-7; 9 nucleotides align to TRBD2. This CDR3 spans 16 amino acids. The V and J ends lost 0 bases and 6 bases, in that order; junction bases with no gene match: 10. Germline CDR1 SGHRS, CDR2 YFSETQ. The CDR3 is CASSLAVSSGAFEQYF. In DNA form, the CDR3 reads TGCGCCAGCAGCTTGGCCGTGTCTAGCGGGGCCTTCGAGCAGTACTTC.

The genes are TRBV5-4 and TRBJ1-3; 10 nucleotides agree with TRBD1. Unmatched junction bases numbered 2, after V lost 2 bases and J lost 0 bases. CDR3 length equals 16 residues. Per germline, CDR1 SGHNT and CDR2 YYREEE (reference sequence). The CDR3 DNA reads TGTGCCAGCAGCTTCCGGGACAGGGGCTCTGGAAACACCATATATTTT. As protein: CASSFRDRGSGNTIYF.

The chain links TRBV10-2 to TRBJ2-3; D possibly corresponds to TRBD2 (6 bases). V lost 8 bases and J lost 2, with 14 bases in between. Germline CDR1 reads WSHSY; CDR2 reads SAAADI. This CDR3 region has 14 residues. CDR3 region: CASWIAEYTDTQYF. The CDR3 nucleotides read TGCGCCAGCTGGATAGCGGAGTACACAGATACGCAGTATTTT.

The chain recombines TRBV14 with TRBJ1-1; D remains unclear. CDR1 and CDR2 (germline): SGHDN, FVKESK. V lost 0 bases and J 10 bases, leaving 15 bases between the germline ends. The CDR3 length is 14 residues. The CDR3 DNA reads TGTGCCAGCAGCCAAGATTTCGGCAGTAAGTCAGCTTTCTTT. Translated: CASSQDFGSKSAFF.

V usage is TRBV2 and J usage is TRBJ2-7; TRBD1 agrees at 8 bases. The trim removed 5 bases at V and 6 bases at J, leaving 9 bases unmatched. Germline-derived CDR1 and CDR2 are SNHLY and FYNNEI. The CDR3 totals 14 residues. CDR3 sequence: CASSKQGVPGEQYF. The CDR3 coding sequence is TGTGCCAGCAGTAAACAGGGGGTGCCTGGCGAGCAGTACTTC.

This sequence joins TRBV7-9 and TRBJ2-2, with 9 bases matching TRBD2. Per germline, CDR1 SEHNR and CDR2 FQNEAQ (reference sequence). This CDR3 has 17 amino acids. With V trimmed by 4 bases and J by 7 bases, 13 bases remained unmatched. The DNA of the CDR3 is TGTGCCAGCAGCTCCCTGGGGAGGACTAGCGTTGACGGGGAGCTGTTTTTT. This gives the protein CASSSLGRTSVDGELFF.

Sample share makes this clone medium-sized. The rearrangement links TRBV30 to TRBJ2-2; tentatively, D is TRBD2 (7 bases). Looked up from germline, CDR1 is GTSNPN and CDR2 is SVGIG (reference sequence). This CDR3 has 15 amino acids. The V end was cut by 6 bases, the J end by 4 bases, with 18 bases between. The CDR3, as DNA: TGTGCCTGCCAAGGGGGGGAAAGGGCCACCGGGGAGCTGTTTTTT. This encodes CACQGGERATGELFF.

The chain couples TRBV9 to TRBJ2-7, with 8 bases lining up with TRBD2. This CDR3 is built from 14 residues. In germline, CDR1 is SGDLS, CDR2 YYNGEE. Trimming at V came to 4 bases and at J to 7 bases, leaving 10 bases not matched to a gene. DNA of the CDR3: TGTGCCAGCAGCCCGGGACTAGTCAAGGGTGAGCAGTACTTC. Its translation: CASSPGLVKGEQYF.

This sequence joins TRBV5-1 and TRBJ2-1; 9 bases match TRBD1. This CDR3 spans 16 amino acids. Germline loops: CDR1 SGHRS, CDR2 YFSETQ. After removal of 4 bases from V and 2 bases from J, the junction contained 7 bases not matched to a gene. In DNA form, the CDR3 reads TGCGCCAGCAGCCTCGGGACAGGGCCAACCTACAATGAGCAGTTCTTC. It is translated as CASSLGTGPTYNEQFF.

The genes are TRBV4-1 and TRBJ2-7, with TRBD2 matching over 7 bases. From germline, CDR1 is MGHRA and CDR2 YSYEKL. The trim removed 2 bases at V and 5 bases at J, leaving 9 bases unmatched. The CDR3 has 15 amino acids. CDR3 bases: TGCGCCAGCAGCCAATTGGCGGGAGAGGGCCACGAGCAGTACTTC. The encoded protein is CASSQLAGEGHEQYF.